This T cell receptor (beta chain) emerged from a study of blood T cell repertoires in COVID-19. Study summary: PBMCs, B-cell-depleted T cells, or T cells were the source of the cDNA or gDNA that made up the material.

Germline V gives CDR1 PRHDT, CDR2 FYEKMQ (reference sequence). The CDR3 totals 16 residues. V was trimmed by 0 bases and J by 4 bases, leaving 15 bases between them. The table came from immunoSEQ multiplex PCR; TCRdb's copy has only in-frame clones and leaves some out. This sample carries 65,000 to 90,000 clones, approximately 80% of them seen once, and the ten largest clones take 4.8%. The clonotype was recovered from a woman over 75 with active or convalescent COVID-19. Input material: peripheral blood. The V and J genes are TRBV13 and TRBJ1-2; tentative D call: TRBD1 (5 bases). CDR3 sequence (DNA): TGTGCCAGCAGCTTAGGCAGGGCGCGAGGCGGCTATGGCTACACCTTC. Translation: CASSLGRARGGYGYTF.